A single sample gave rise to the 21 T cell receptor beta chains below, sequenced in a study of technical replicates of blood from several donors. The repertoire was sequenced with immunoSEQ multiplex PCR; TCRdb's copy has only in-frame clones and lacks some. Of about 81,000 clones in the sample, 90% to 98% are singletons; the top ten hold about 0.2%. The sequencing input was T cells isolated from PBMCs. These receptors were obtained from a human donor in good health.

J is TRBJ2-1 and V is TRBV7-9; D gene ambiguous. Germline CDR1 and CDR2: SEHNR and FQNEAQ (reference sequence). CDR3 size: 13 residues. V shed 5 bases and J shed 6 bases, with 11 bases lying between them. CDR3 amino acids: CASSAYGVNEQFF. In DNA, the CDR3 is TGTGCCAGCAGCGCGTACGGTGTCAATGAGCAGTTCTTC.

The chain uses TRBV6-6 and TRBJ1-1; 7 bases map to TRBD1. Trimming took 5 bases from V and 5 from J; bases not matched to a gene: 14. The germline V gene has CDR1 MNHNY and CDR2 SVGAGI (reference sequence). This CDR3 is built from 16 residues. CDR3 nucleotides: TGTGCCAGCAGTCGGCGGGCTGCCGACAGGGTAACTGAAGCTTTCTTT. Protein product: CASSRRAADRVTEAFF.

CDR3 amino acids: CASVTGFSNQPQHF. The CDR3 DNA reads as TGTGCCAGCGTCACAGGATTTAGCAATCAGCCCCAGCATTTT. V and J are TRBV28 and TRBJ1-5; a weak D match, TRBD1 (5 bases). CDR3 length: 14 residues. CDR1 MDHEN and CDR2 SYDVKM come from the germline V gene. The V end lost 8 bases, the J end lost 0 bases, and 11 bases lay between the germline ends. The variable domain in full, completed from reference TRBV28 and TRBJ1-5, reads DVKVTQSSRYLVKRTGEKVFLECVQDMDHENMFWYRQDPGLGLRLIYFSYDVKMKEKGDIPEGYSVSREKKERFSLILESASTNQTSMYLCASVTGFSNQPQHFGDGTRLSIL.

V usage is TRBV5-1 and J usage is TRBJ1-4, with D possibly being TRBD1 (5 bases). Trimming pared 0 bases from V and 7 bases from J, leaving 7 bases between. From germline, CDR1 is SGHRS and CDR2 YFSETQ. CDR3 length: 13 amino acids. CDR3 sequence reads: CASSLGGGEKLFF. The CDR3 nucleotides read TGCGCCAGCAGCTTGGGGGGGGGTGAAAAACTGTTTTTT.

A word on this clone: Different DNA sequences within this sample yield the same CDR3. DNA for the CDR3: TGTGCCAGCAGCTTGGCCGGTATGAACACTGAAGCTTTCTTT. As protein: CASSLAGMNTEAFF. The V and J genes are TRBV5-6 and TRBJ1-1; no reliable D call. The CDR3 covers 14 residues. Germline CDR1 and CDR2: SGHDT and YYEEEE. V shed 0 bases and J shed 0 bases, with 6 bases lying between them.

The chain links TRBV5-1 to TRBJ2-1; the match to TRBD2 covers 7 bases. The CDR3 totals 15 residues. Trimming cost V 4 bases and J 6 bases; bases outside gene matches: 10. Per the germline V gene, CDR1 is SGHRS and CDR2 is YFSETQ. CDR3 residues: CASSPGLGVSNEQFF. CDR3 bases: TGCGCCAGCAGCCCCGGACTAGGAGTTTCCAATGAGCAGTTCTTC.

The rearrangement joins TRBV13 to TRBJ2-1, with TRBD1 identical over 9 bases. Germline loops: CDR1 PRHDT, CDR2 FYEKMQ (reference sequence). V trimming: 2 bases; J trimming: 6 bases; junction bases outside the gene matches: 2. The CDR3 runs 14 residues. CDR3 loop: CASSLRTGVNEQFF. DNA for the CDR3: TGTGCCAGCAGCTTAAGGACAGGGGTCAATGAGCAGTTCTTC.

CDR3 sequence: CASSPSSSGANVLTF. CDR3 in DNA: TGTGCCAGCTCACCGTCGAGCTCTGGGGCCAACGTCCTGACTTTC. The V call is TRBV18, the J call TRBJ2-6; D unresolved. The CDR3 is made up of 15 amino acids. Deletions cut 3 bases from V and 0 bases from J, with 6 bases between. Germline V CDR1 and CDR2: KGHSH, LQKENI.

This chain uses TRBV18 with TRBJ2-1; 8 bases align to TRBD1. CDR1 and CDR2 from the germline V gene are KGHSH and LQKENI. V shed 6 bases, J shed 1 base, and the junction held 11 bases outside the gene matches. This CDR3 spans 17 amino acids. The CDR3 is CASSLSGQGESYNEQFF. The CDR3 DNA sequence: TGTGCCAGCTCCCTATCCGGACAGGGTGAGTCCTACAATGAGCAGTTCTTC. The complete variable domain, with remaining parts taken from reference TRBV18 and TRBJ2-1, reads NAGVMQNPRHLVRRRGQEARLRCSPMKGHSHVYWYRQLPEEGLKFMVYLQKENIIDESGMPKERFSAEFPKEGPSILRIQQVVRGDSAAYFCASSLSGQGESYNEQFFGPGTRLTVL.

The chain recombines TRBV4-1 with TRBJ2-7; TRBD2 aligns across 7 bases. Germline CDR1 reads MGHRA; CDR2 reads YSYEKL. The CDR3 is 13 amino acids. Trimming at V came to 0 bases and at J to 6 bases, leaving 2 bases not matched to a gene. The DNA of the CDR3 is TGCGCCAGCAGCCAAGATTGGGGGGGCGAGCAGTACTTC. Its translation: CASSQDWGGEQYF.

The chain employs TRBV25-1 and TRBJ1-2; D is unresolved. Germline V gene data show CDR1 as MGHDK and CDR2 as SYGVNS. V lost 6 bases to trimming and J lost 5 bases, with 16 bases between them. CDR3 length: 14 amino acids. This chain's CDR3 is CASRPEDGNYGYTF. The CDR3 DNA is TGTGCCAGCAGGCCCGAGGACGGGAATTATGGCTACACCTTC.

J is TRBJ1-5 and V is TRBV5-1; D unclear. The CDR3 sequence is 15 residues long. Germline CDR1 reads SGHRS; CDR2 reads YFSETQ. V was trimmed by 0 bases and J by 5 bases, leaving 12 bases between them. In DNA form, the CDR3 reads TGCGCCAGCAGCTTGGAGGGAGTCGGGCATCAGCCCCAGCATTTT. Translated, it gives CASSLEGVGHQPQHF.

The chain employs TRBV2 and TRBJ2-1; 7 nucleotides align to TRBD2. Trimming removed 5 bases from V and 7 bases from J; junction bases left unmatched: 5. This CDR3 region has 13 residues. The germline gives CDR1 SNHLY, CDR2 FYNNEI. CDR3 residues: CASSWTSSNEQFF. Written as DNA, the CDR3 is TGTGCCAGCAGTTGGACTAGTTCAAATGAGCAGTTCTTC.

V and J are TRBV18 and TRBJ1-2, with D tentatively TRBD1 (6 bases). CDR1 KGHSH and CDR2 LQKENI come from the germline V gene. Trimming removed 0 bases at V and 4 bases at J, with 15 bases between. This CDR3 has 16 residues. CDR3 bases: TGTGCCAGCTCACCACCCTCAGGGGCCAATTTCTATGGCTACACCTTC. Protein sequence: CASSPPSGANFYGYTF.

The genes are TRBV7-9 and TRBJ1-4; TRBD1 matches 8 bases. The CDR3 consists of 17 residues. Germline V gene data show CDR1 as SEHNR and CDR2 as FQNEAQ (reference sequence). V shed 4 bases and J 0 bases; nucleotides not matched to a gene: 7. The CDR3 protein is CASSSRDRSATNEKLFF. The CDR3 DNA reads as TGTGCCAGCAGCTCCCGGGACAGGAGTGCAACTAATGAAAAACTGTTTTTT.

The chain uses TRBV1 and TRBJ1-1. TRBV1 is a listed pseudogene. The CDR3 loop spans 18 amino acids. CDR3 coding DNA: TGCACCAGCAGCCAAGACTGTAAGTTAATGGGACTTAGCACTGAAGCTTTCTTT. Translated: CTSSQDCKLMGLSTEAFF.

The V call is TRBV30, the J call TRBJ2-1; no clear D. The V end was cut by 5 bases, the J end by 6 bases, with 11 bases between. Looked up from germline, CDR1 is GTSNPN and CDR2 is SVGIG (reference sequence). This CDR3 spans 12 amino acids. The CDR3: CAWVSSSNEQFF. The CDR3 region has the DNA TGTGCCTGGGTTAGCAGTTCCAATGAGCAGTTCTTC.

V gene TRBV5-1 combines with J gene TRBJ2-5, with D possibly matching TRBD2 (5 bases). The V gene lost 5 bases and the J gene lost 1 base, with 15 bases spanning the gap. The germline V gene has CDR1 SGHRS and CDR2 YFSETQ. The CDR3 runs to 15 residues. Here the CDR3 DNA reads TGCGCCAGCAGTCGGTACGGGATGGGCCAAGAGACCCAGTACTTC. Translation: CASSRYGMGQETQYF.

This rearrangement joins TRBV4-2 to TRBJ2-7; TRBD2 agrees at 11 bases. J gave up 0 bases and V 3 bases, and 7 bases lay outside the gene matches. The CDR3 covers 17 residues. Germline lookup yields CDR1 LGHNA and CDR2 YNFKEQ. The CDR3 region is CASSHSLLAGDSYEQYF. The CDR3 DNA reads TGTGCCAGCAGCCATTCCTTACTAGCGGGGGACTCCTACGAGCAGTACTTC.

This chain joins TRBV7-6 and TRBJ2-5, with 9 bases lining up with TRBD1. The V gene's germline CDR1 is SGHVS and CDR2 FNYEAQ. V was clipped by 5 bases and J by 3 bases; unmatched bases: 7. This CDR3 has 15 residues. As DNA, the CDR3 is TGTGCCAGCAGCAACCGGGACAGGGTTGAAGAGACCCAGTACTTC. Its protein product is CASSNRDRVEETQYF.

The chain carries TRBV6-5 and TRBJ1-2; no firm D call. Germline-derived CDR1 and CDR2 are MNHEY and SVGAGI. V shed 2 bases and J shed 0 bases, with 10 bases lying between them. The CDR3 runs to 15 residues. The CDR3 reads CASSYEANPNYGYTF. CDR3 coding DNA: TGTGCCAGCAGTTACGAAGCAAATCCTAACTATGGCTACACCTTC.